Shown below are 27 T cell receptor beta chains from a single sample sequenced in a study of blood T cell repertoires in COVID-19. Using immunoSEQ multiplex PCR, the repertoire was profiled, and TCRdb retains in-frame clones only, with some absent. The sample shows 30,000 to 40,000 clones, approximately 81% of them seen only once. The sequenced sample consisted of peripheral blood. The receptor set was obtained from a man aged 55 to 70 in a cohort sampled during active COVID-19.

The chain is built from TRBV9 and TRBJ1-1; tentatively, D is TRBD1 (6 bases). Trimming took off 2 bases at V and 3 bases at J, with 8 bases between the two ends. This CDR3 has 13 amino acids. Germline-derived CDR1 and CDR2 are SGDLS and YYNGEE. Here the CDR3 reads CASSVGGYTEAFF. The DNA for the CDR3 is TGTGCCAGCAGCGTTGGGGGCTACACTGAAGCTTTCTTT.

This clone was observed a handful of times. The chain is built from TRBV7-3 and TRBJ2-1; 9 nucleotides line up with TRBD2. CDR1 is SGHTA, CDR2 FQGTGA, per germline. The CDR3 is made up of 17 amino acids. The ends lost 0 bases at V and 2 bases at J; junction bases unmatched: 5. The CDR3 region has the DNA TGTGCCAGCAGCTTAACCACGACTAGCGGAACCTACAATGAGCAGTTCTTC. Encoded protein: CASSLTTTSGTYNEQFF.

The V and J genes are TRBV28 and TRBJ2-1; D remains unclear. The V end lost 3 bases, the J end lost 6 bases, and 6 bases lay between the germline ends. This CDR3 has 12 amino acids. Germline V lookup: CDR1 MDHEN, CDR2 SYDVKM. CDR3 loop: CASSLSINEQFF. The CDR3, as DNA: TGTGCCAGCAGTTTGTCAATCAATGAGCAGTTCTTC.

This rearrangement joins TRBV9 to TRBJ1-4; the D gene is possibly TRBD1 (5 bases). V lost 2 bases and J 7 bases, leaving 18 bases between the germline ends. Per the germline V gene, CDR1 is SGDLS and CDR2 is YYNGEE. This CDR3 has 16 amino acids. Here the CDR3 DNA reads TGTGCCAGCAGCGTTGGGGACCGCTCCGGGGGTGAAAAACTGTTTTTT. This translates into CASSVGDRSGGEKLFF.

This chain uses TRBV30 with TRBJ2-7, with 8 bases identical to TRBD1. Germline trimming cut 0 bases from V and 2 bases from J; bases unmatched to any gene: 3. From germline, CDR1 is GTSNPN and CDR2 SVGIG (reference sequence). This CDR3 contains 14 residues. In DNA, the CDR3 is TGTGCCTGGAGTGTGGGCAGGGGGCCCTACGAGCAGTACTTC. Amino acid sequence: CAWSVGRGPYEQYF.

The chain carries TRBV7-8 and TRBJ2-5; D might be TRBD2 (5 bases). V was clipped by 0 bases and J by 5 bases, with 7 bases between them. This CDR3 is 13 amino acids long. Germline loops: CDR1 SGHVS, CDR2 FQNEAQ. In DNA, the CDR3 is TGTGCCAGCAGCTTAGCGGGAGCTGAGACCCAGTACTTC. Protein product: CASSLAGAETQYF.

V gene TRBV30 combines with J gene TRBJ2-7; tentatively, D is TRBD1 (5 bases). Trimming pared 7 bases from V and 0 bases from J, leaving 13 bases between. Germline V lookup: CDR1 GTSNPN, CDR2 SVGIG (reference sequence). This CDR3 has 13 amino acids. The CDR3 DNA is TGTGCCTTCCTGACAGACCCCTCCTACGAGCAGTACTTC. This sequence encodes CAFLTDPSYEQYF.

This chain links TRBV5-8 with TRBJ2-5; 7 bases line up with TRBD2. The CDR3 covers 15 residues. Germline CDR1 SGHTS, CDR2 YDEGEE. V gave up 3 bases and J gave up 1 base; unmatched junction bases: 6. CDR3 sequence reads: CASSWGGTSQETQYF. The CDR3 DNA reads TGTGCCAGCAGCTGGGGGGGGACTTCCCAAGAGACCCAGTACTTC.

V and J are TRBV5-1 and TRBJ2-3, with 9 nucleotides matching TRBD1. Germline V gene sequence: CDR1 SGHRS, CDR2 YFSETQ. This CDR3 spans 15 amino acids. V was pared by 5 bases and J by 2 bases, with 6 bases of the junction left unmatched. The CDR3, as DNA: TGCGCCAGCAGATCGGACAGGGGACCCACAGATACGCAGTATTTT. Its translation is CASRSDRGPTDTQYF.

This clone was detected a few times. The chain recombines TRBV7-8 with TRBJ2-5, with 11 bases that match TRBD2. The V segment lost 6 bases and the J segment 2 bases; nucleotides outside the gene matches: 2. The CDR3 runs 14 residues. CDR1 is SGHVS and CDR2 is FQNEAQ in the germline V gene. CDR3 sequence: CASRIAGGQETQYF. The CDR3 DNA follows: TGTGCCAGCAGAATAGCGGGGGGGCAAGAGACCCAGTACTTC.

The chain uses TRBV19 and TRBJ1-4, with 7 bases that match TRBD1. Germline V lookup: CDR1 LNHDA, CDR2 SQIVND (reference sequence). The V gene end was trimmed by 6 bases and the J gene end by 2 bases; junction bases not matched to a gene: 9. The CDR3 extends over 16 amino acids. CDR3 region: CASSLTLQGTNEKLFF. The CDR3 region has the DNA TGTGCCAGTAGCTTAACTCTACAGGGGACTAATGAAAAACTGTTTTTT.

This chain links TRBV2 with TRBJ2-3; 9 nucleotides match TRBD1. CDR1 SNHLY and CDR2 FYNNEI come from the germline V gene. V lost 6 bases to trimming and J lost 3 bases; unmatched junction nucleotides: 4. The CDR3 length is 14 residues. In DNA, the CDR3 is TGTGCCAGCAGCTCGACAGGGGGAACAGATACGCAGTATTTT. Amino acids: CASSSTGGTDTQYF.

The chain recombines TRBV5-6 with TRBJ1-2; D is possibly TRBD1 (6 bases). Germline V CDR1 and CDR2: SGHDT, YYEEEE. The CDR3 has 14 residues. V was pared by 4 bases and J by 4 bases, with 14 bases between. CDR3 bases: TGTGCCAGCAGCAACACAGGGTCACTCTATGGCTACACCTTC. Translation: CASSNTGSLYGYTF.

This clone came up a few times. The V and J genes are TRBV18 and TRBJ1-1, with D perhaps TRBD1 (5 bases). This CDR3 region has 13 residues. Germline V lookup: CDR1 KGHSH, CDR2 LQKENI. Between the trimmed V and J ends, which lost 2 bases and 3 bases, there was a span of 7 bases. CDR3 bases: TGTGCCAGCTCACCATTAGGGGACACTGAAGCTTTCTTT. Protein product: CASSPLGDTEAFF.

The chain employs TRBV5-6 and TRBJ2-7; D gene ambiguous. This CDR3 is 13 amino acids long. The germline V gene encodes CDR1 SGHDT and CDR2 YYEEEE. Trimming stripped 4 bases from V and 2 bases from J, with 10 bases between. The CDR3 loop reads CASSQAQTYEQYF. CDR3 DNA sequence: TGTGCCAGCAGCCAGGCCCAGACCTACGAGCAGTACTTC.

The V gene is TRBV11-2, the J gene TRBJ1-6; 9 nucleotides match TRBD1. Germline V gene lookup returns CDR1 SGHAT and CDR2 FQNNGV. The length of the CDR3 is 17 residues. With 2 bases clipped from V and 7 bases from J, the junction kept 9 bases outside the gene matches. DNA of the CDR3: TGTGCCAGCAGCTTATGGTCCGGGACAGGGTCAAATTCACCCCTCCACTTT. Its protein is CASSLWSGTGSNSPLHF.

The rearrangement links TRBV18 to TRBJ1-4; 7 bases agree with TRBD1. Germline V gene sequence: CDR1 KGHSH, CDR2 LQKENI. V dropped 2 bases and J dropped 7; count of bases not matched to a gene: 7. The CDR3 runs 15 residues. CDR3 sequence reads: CASSPGAGGTEKLFF. CDR3 nucleotides: TGTGCCAGCTCACCAGGGGCAGGGGGGACTGAAAAACTGTTTTTT.

The J gene is TRBJ2-1, the V gene TRBV28; unclear D gene. Between the trimmed V and J ends, which lost 10 bases and 4 bases, there was a span of 17 bases. The CDR3 runs 14 residues. Looked up from germline, CDR1 is MDHEN and CDR2 is SYDVKM. The CDR3 DNA follows: TGTGCCATCACCCCAGAGGCCCGTTACAATGAGCAGTTCTTC. It encodes CAITPEARYNEQFF.

The chain uses TRBV2 and TRBJ1-5; 8 bases match TRBD1. This CDR3 has 17 residues. The V gene's germline CDR1 is SNHLY and CDR2 FYNNEI. Trimming cost V 4 bases and J 1 base; bases outside gene matches: 9. The CDR3 is CASSGTGYVGSNQPQHF. Written as DNA, the CDR3 is TGTGCCAGCAGTGGGACAGGGTATGTGGGAAGCAATCAGCCCCAGCATTTT.

J is TRBJ1-2 and V is TRBV12-5, with D possibly being TRBD1 (5 bases). The germline gives CDR1 LGHNT, CDR2 FRNRAP. Trimming took off 0 bases at V and 2 bases at J, with 10 bases between the two ends. CDR3 size: 15 residues. In nucleotides, the CDR3 is TGTGCTAGTGGTTTGGTCCCGGGGGGGAACTATGGCTACACCTTC. Amino acid sequence: CASGLVPGGNYGYTF.

The chain recombines TRBV5-1 with TRBJ2-6; D is unresolved. Trimming removed 5 bases from V and 4 bases from J, with 13 bases in between. There are 15 residues in the CDR3. CDR1 is SGHRS, CDR2 YFSETQ, per germline. The CDR3 here is CASRVTLEGANVLTF. In DNA form, the CDR3 reads TGCGCCAGCAGGGTCACTCTGGAGGGGGCCAACGTCCTGACTTTC. The whole variable domain, filled in from reference TRBV5-1 and TRBJ2-6, reads KAGVTQTPRYLIKTRGQQVTLSCSPISGHRSVSWYQQTPGQGLQFLFEYFSETQRNKGNFPGRFSGRQFSNSRSEMNVSTLELGDSALYLCASRVTLEGANVLTFGAGSRLTVL.

Concerning this clone: Since a far larger clone is one base different, this is likely a read error. The gene calls are TRBV6-6 and TRBJ1-1; 9 bases map to TRBD1. The V gene end was trimmed by 4 bases and the J gene end by 1 base; junction bases not matched to a gene: 1. The CDR3 is made up of 14 amino acids. Germline loops: CDR1 MNHNY, CDR2 SVGAGI (reference sequence). This chain's CDR3 is CASSSGQGNTEAFF. Here the CDR3 DNA reads TGTGCCAGCAGTTCGGGACAGGGGAACACTGAAGCTTTCTTT.

The chain couples TRBV24-1 to TRBJ2-1; TRBD2 matches 9 bases. V trimming: 4 bases; J trimming: 10 bases; junction bases outside the gene matches: 10. From germline, CDR1 is KGHDR and CDR2 SFDVKD. The CDR3 covers 15 residues. The CDR3 region has the DNA TGTGCCACCAGTGACCCGGCTAGCGGGGACGGGGAGCAGTTCTTC. Its protein product is CATSDPASGDGEQFF.

The J gene is TRBJ2-3, the V gene TRBV10-3; 7 nucleotides line up with TRBD2. Germline V gene sequence: CDR1 ENHRY, CDR2 SYGVKD. Losses at the gene ends were 10 bases for V and 1 base for J; bases not matched to a gene: 2. This CDR3 comprises 12 residues. The CDR3 reads CATLAGTDTQYF. CDR3 DNA: TGTGCCACCCTAGCGGGCACAGATACGCAGTATTTT.

V is TRBV27 and J is TRBJ2-6; 9 nucleotides line up with TRBD1. Trimming removed 2 bases from V and 4 bases from J; junction bases left unmatched: 6. The CDR3 has 17 residues. The germline CDR1 and CDR2 sequences are MNHEY and SMNVEV (reference sequence). This chain's CDR3 is CASSLDGTGSGANVLTF. CDR3 DNA sequence: TGTGCCAGCAGTTTAGACGGGACAGGGTCCGGGGCCAACGTCCTGACTTTC. The whole variable domain, remainder taken from reference TRBV27 and TRBJ2-6, is EAQVTQNPRYLITVTGKKLTVTCSQNMNHEYMSWYRQDPGLGLRQIYYSMNVEVTDKGDVPEGYKVSRKEKRNFPLILESPSPNQTSLYFCASSLDGTGSGANVLTFGAGSRLTVL.

This chain links TRBV9 with TRBJ2-5; 10 bases line up with TRBD2. The CDR3 sequence is 17 residues long. Trimming at V came to 0 bases and at J to 5 bases, leaving 10 bases not matched to a gene. Germline V gene data show CDR1 as SGDLS and CDR2 as YYNGEE. The chain's CDR3 is CASSVGVLAGGRETQYF. CDR3 sequence (DNA): TGTGCCAGCAGCGTAGGAGTTTTAGCGGGGGGCAGGGAGACCCAGTACTTC.

The rearrangement joins TRBV2 to TRBJ2-3; possible D gene TRBD2, 5 bases. From germline, CDR1 is SNHLY and CDR2 FYNNEI. This CDR3 has 13 amino acids. Between the trimmed V and J ends, which lost 7 bases and 6 bases, there was a span of 14 bases. CDR3 sequence (DNA): TGTGCCAGCATTCCGGACGGGGTCGATACGCAGTATTTT. Translation: CASIPDGVDTQYF. The full variable domain, its missing parts supplied by reference TRBV2 and TRBJ2-3, is EPEVTQTPSHQVTQMGQEVILRCVPISNHLYFYWYRQILGQKVEFLVSFYNNEISEKSEIFDDQFSVERPDGSNFTLKIRSTKLEDSAMYFCASIPDGVDTQYFGPGTRLTVL.